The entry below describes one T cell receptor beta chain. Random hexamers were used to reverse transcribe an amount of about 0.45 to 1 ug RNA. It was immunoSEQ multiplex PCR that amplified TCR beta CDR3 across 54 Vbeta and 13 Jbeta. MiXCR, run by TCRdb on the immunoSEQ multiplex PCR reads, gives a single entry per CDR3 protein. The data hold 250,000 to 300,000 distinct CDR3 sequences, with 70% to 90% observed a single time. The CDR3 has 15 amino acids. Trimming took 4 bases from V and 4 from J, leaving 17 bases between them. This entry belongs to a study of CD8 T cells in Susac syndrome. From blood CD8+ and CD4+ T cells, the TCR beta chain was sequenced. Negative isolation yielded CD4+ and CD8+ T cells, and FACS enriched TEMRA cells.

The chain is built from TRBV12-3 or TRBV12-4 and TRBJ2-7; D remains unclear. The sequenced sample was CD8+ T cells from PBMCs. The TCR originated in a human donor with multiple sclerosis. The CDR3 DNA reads TGTGCCAGCAGTTCCGCCGGCGCTTCCCCGTACGAGCAGTACTTC. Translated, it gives CASSSAGASPYEQYF.